These 25 T cell receptor beta chains were all obtained from the same sample, sequenced in a study of CD4 and CD8 cells across lung adenocarcinoma regions. From the PCR reads, TCRdb called clonotypes with MiXCR, one entry per CDR3 protein. The sample holds some 10,000 distinct CDR3 sequences, 59% seen once. Input material: CD8+ T cells from the margin of a lung tumor. These receptors were obtained from a male donor with lung adenocarcinoma. The CD4 and CD8 labels of this study may be unreliable.

This clonotype was detected a few times. At one boundary the junction diverges from the germline segment, which might be a read error. The V call is TRBV7-7, the J call TRBJ2-1; D gene ambiguous. Germline loops: CDR1 SSHAT, CDR2 FNYEAQ (reference sequence). The CDR3 has 15 amino acids. The CDR3 DNA follows: TGTGCTAGCAGCTTAGGATCGGGCCCCCAAGGTGAGCAGTTCTTC. This translates into CASSLGSGPQGEQFF.

This chain uses TRBV6-1 with TRBJ2-4, with 8 nucleotides matching TRBD2. The assigned J gene may be wrong: the sequence end matches TRBJ2-5 better. This CDR3 has 15 residues. Germline CDR1 and CDR2: MNHNS and SASEGT. The CDR3 DNA reads TGTGCCAGCAGTGACGGGAGGGCTCTTGTAGAGACCCAGTACTTC. It encodes CASSDGRALVETQYF.

This clonotype has ten or more counts. In nucleotides, the CDR3 is TGTGCCAGCAAGGGGGAGGGTGTATATACCGGGGAGCTGTTTTTT. Translated, it gives CASKGEGVYTGELFF. This chain joins TRBV27 and TRBJ2-2; TRBD2 might be the D (7 bases). Deletions cut 7 bases from V and 5 bases from J, with 17 bases between. CDR3 length equals 15 residues. Per germline, CDR1 MNHEY and CDR2 SMNVEV (reference sequence).

This clonotype was counted only a few times. The chain carries TRBV6-1 and TRBJ2-1; the D gene could be TRBD1 or TRBD2 (5 bases each). The tail of the sequence fits TRBJ2-7 better, so the J call may be wrong. Germline loops: CDR1 MNHNS, CDR2 SASEGT. This CDR3 region has 15 residues. CDR3 sequence: CASSGSWDPLYEQYV. The CDR3 DNA sequence: TGTGCCAGCAGTGGCTCTTGGGACCCCCTTTACGAGCAGTACGTC.

J is TRBJ2-7 and V is TRBV10-3; D is ambiguous. Trimming pared 10 bases from V and 2 bases from J, leaving 9 bases between. CDR3 size: 11 residues. Looked up from germline, CDR1 is ENHRY and CDR2 is SYGVKD. The CDR3: CATDKTYEQYF. Here the CDR3 DNA reads TGTGCCACCGACAAGACCTACGAGCAGTACTTC.

The chain joins TRBV6-5 to TRBJ2-2, with D tentatively TRBD2 (5 bases). The V gene lost 2 bases and the J gene lost 9 bases, with 7 bases spanning the gap. Germline CDR1 MNHEY, CDR2 SVGAGI. This CDR3 has 12 amino acids. CDR3 bases: TGTGCCAGCAGTTACGAGACTAGGGAGCTGTTTTTT. It encodes CASSYETRELFF.

This clonotype was seen at least ten times. V and J are TRBV4-1 and TRBJ2-1; 12 nucleotides align to TRBD2. V lost 0 bases to trimming and J lost 8 bases; unmatched junction nucleotides: 8. The length of the CDR3 is 17 residues. Germline CDR1 is MGHRA and CDR2 is YSYEKL. CDR3 region: CASSQEALAGGGDEQFF. The DNA of the CDR3 is TGCGCCAGCAGCCAAGAGGCACTAGCGGGAGGCGGGGATGAGCAGTTCTTC.

The chain has TRBV6-5 and TRBJ2-1; the D is unclear. TRBJ2-7 matches the DNA end more closely, so the J call is doubtful. CDR1 and CDR2 (germline): MNHEY, SVGAGI. The length of the CDR3 is 15 residues. DNA for the CDR3: TGTGCCAGCAGTTACTCGAGTAGAGCGTCTTACGAGCAGTACTTC. Amino acid sequence: CASSYSSRASYEQYF.

This clonotype was detected only a few times. This chain connects TRBV6-1 to TRBJ1-4; a weak D match, TRBD1 (6 bases). The V end was cut by 8 bases, the J end by 5 bases, with 9 bases between. CDR3 length: 12 amino acids. In germline, CDR1 is MNHNS, CDR2 SASEGT. The DNA for the CDR3 is TGTGCCAGCTACAGGGCGAATGAAAAACTGTTTTTT. Protein sequence: CASYRANEKLFF.

V and J are TRBV6-4 and TRBJ2-3; 10 positions agree with TRBD1. The CDR3 sequence is 16 residues long. V lost 4 bases to trimming and J lost 1 base; unmatched junction nucleotides: 5. Germline-derived CDR1 and CDR2 are MRHNA and SNTAGT. The CDR3 loop is CASSVYGTGGTDTQYF. In DNA, the CDR3 is TGTGCCAGCAGTGTGTACGGGACAGGGGGCACAGATACGCAGTATTTT.

The chain has TRBV6-1 and TRBJ2-1; 11 bases are a match to TRBD2. This CDR3 is built from 13 residues. Losses at the gene ends were 6 bases for V and 12 bases for J; bases not matched to a gene: 7. The germline gives CDR1 MNHNS, CDR2 SASEGT. The CDR3 sequence is CASSSGLAGSQFF. The CDR3 coding sequence is TGTGCCAGCAGCTCCGGACTAGCGGGCTCGCAGTTCTTC.

As to this clonotype: One junction end disagrees with the germline gene, perhaps due to a read error. The J gene is TRBJ2-3, the V gene TRBV6-1; TRBD2 aligns across 7 bases. Germline V gene data show CDR1 as MNHNS and CDR2 as SASEGT. This CDR3 contains 16 residues. CDR3 in amino acids: CASSSSQGLPNNEQYF. The CDR3 bases are TGTGCCAGCAGTAGTTCCCAGGGACTACCGAACAATGAGCAGTACTTT.

The chain uses TRBV10-1 and TRBJ2-3; no firm D call. With 6 bases removed from V and 10 bases from J, the gap between germline ends came to 23 bases. This CDR3 is 15 amino acids long. The germline CDR1 and CDR2 sequences are WNHNN and SYGVQD (reference sequence). The CDR3 sequence is CASSLQAVGTEAQYF. Here the CDR3 DNA reads TGCGCCAGCAGCCTCCAGGCTGTGGGCACAGAGGCGCAGTATTTT.

The CDR3 DNA reads TGCGCCAGCAGCCACCAGGGGGTAAACTATGGCTACACCTTC. Its protein product is CASSHQGVNYGYTF. This chain joins TRBV4-1 and TRBJ1-2; TRBD1 aligns across 7 bases. This CDR3 has 14 amino acids. In germline, CDR1 is MGHRA, CDR2 YSYEKL. Trimming removed 3 bases from V and 2 bases from J; junction bases left unmatched: 3.

The V call is TRBV27, the J call TRBJ2-7, with D hard to call. The germline gives CDR1 MNHEY, CDR2 SMNVEV (reference sequence). V was shortened by 3 bases and J by 1 base, with 1 base between the two germline ends. The CDR3 is 11 amino acids. The CDR3 protein is CASSFSYEQYF. The DNA for the CDR3 is TGTGCCAGCAGTTTTTCCTACGAGCAGTACTTC.

Note on this clonotype: Sequence at one end of the junction differs from germline and may be a read error. The V and J genes are TRBV6-5 and TRBJ1-2; 10 positions agree with TRBD1. The V gene's germline CDR1 is MNHEY and CDR2 SVGAGI. CDR3 length equals 15 residues. The CDR3 nucleotides read TGTGCCAGCAGTCACTTGACAGGGGGCAACTCTGGCTACACCTTC. Protein sequence: CASSHLTGGNSGYTF.

This clonotype appeared a few times. The chain recombines TRBV15 with TRBJ1-2; D remains ambiguous. CDR1 and CDR2 (germline): LNHNV, YYDKDF (reference sequence). Trimming took 5 bases from V and 2 from J, leaving 9 bases between them. The CDR3 extends over 13 amino acids. In DNA form, the CDR3 reads TGTGCCACCAGCCGCGGCAGGAACTATGGCTACACCTTC. It codes for CATSRGRNYGYTF.

This clonotype was counted many times. This chain links TRBV28 with TRBJ2-7; 10 positions match TRBD2. V shed 5 bases and J 0 bases; nucleotides not matched to a gene: 4. The CDR3 spans 15 residues. Germline loops: CDR1 MDHEN, CDR2 SYDVKM. The CDR3 sequence is CASSKSSGSSYEQYF. CDR3 coding DNA: TGTGCCAGCAGTAAGTCTAGCGGGAGCTCCTACGAGCAGTACTTC.

V gene TRBV6-1 combines with J gene TRBJ2-5, with a weak D call TRBD1 (8 bases). Trimming removed 6 bases from V and 5 bases from J, with 16 bases in between. Germline V gene lookup returns CDR1 MNHNS and CDR2 SASEGT. CDR3 size: 14 residues. CDR3: CASSDRGGSETQYF. CDR3 coding DNA: TGTGCCAGCAGCGACAGGGGCGGGAGTGAGACCCAGTACTTC.

This rearrangement joins TRBV12-3 or TRBV12-4 to TRBJ2-1, with TRBD2 as a possible D gene (5 bases). V was cut by 6 bases and J by 10 bases, with 25 bases left in between. This CDR3 comprises 16 residues. CDR3 residues: CASRRGAAGQPREQFF. DNA of the CDR3: TGTGCCAGCAGACGAGGCGCGGCGGGCCAACCGAGGGAGCAGTTCTTC.

This clonotype was recorded at least ten times. The rearrangement joins TRBV6-5 to TRBJ2-1; 8 bases align to TRBD1. The J call may not be correct, given that the DNA end is closer to TRBJ2-7. Looked up from germline, CDR1 is MNHEY and CDR2 is SVGAGI. The CDR3 runs 15 residues. The CDR3 DNA sequence: TGTGCCAGCAGTTATAGAGGACAGGGTACCTACGAGCAGTACTTC. It translates to CASSYRGQGTYEQYF.

This chain joins TRBV6-1 and TRBJ2-1, with D maybe TRBD1 (5 bases). There are 15 residues in the CDR3. Germline-derived CDR1 and CDR2 are MNHNS and SASEGT. Trimming shortened V by 6 bases and J by 3 bases, and 15 bases separated the two germline ends. The CDR3 spells CASRRGGSHYNEQFF. CDR3 nucleotides: TGTGCCAGCAGAAGGGGCGGCTCCCACTACAATGAGCAGTTCTTC.

This chain uses TRBV6-1 with TRBJ2-1; 10 nucleotides agree with TRBD2. The J call is doubtful: the DNA matches TRBJ2-2 better. The CDR3 extends over 16 amino acids. Germline V CDR1 and CDR2: MNHNS, SASEGT. The CDR3 loop reads CASKLGLADNYNELFF. The CDR3 DNA follows: TGTGCCAGCAAATTAGGACTAGCGGATAACTACAATGAGCTGTTTTTT.

This clonotype was counted only a few times. The CDR3: CASSPVVGSYNEQFF. The CDR3 DNA follows: TGTGCCAGCAGCCCCGTAGTCGGATCCTACAATGAGCAGTTCTTC. This chain uses TRBV11-2 with TRBJ2-1; D is ambiguous. The CDR3 has 15 amino acids. Trimming removed 5 bases from V and 1 base from J, with 12 bases in between. Germline loops: CDR1 SGHAT, CDR2 FQNNGV.

The chain has TRBV6-2 or TRBV6-3 and TRBJ2-1; 9 bases fit TRBD2. Germline CDR1 and CDR2: MNHEY and SVGEGT. Unmatched junction bases numbered 7, after V lost 0 bases and J lost 4 bases. The CDR3 consists of 17 residues. CDR3 sequence reads: CASSYSTTSGPYNEQFF. The CDR3 DNA reads as TGTGCCAGCAGTTACTCGACTACTAGCGGGCCTTACAATGAGCAGTTCTTC.